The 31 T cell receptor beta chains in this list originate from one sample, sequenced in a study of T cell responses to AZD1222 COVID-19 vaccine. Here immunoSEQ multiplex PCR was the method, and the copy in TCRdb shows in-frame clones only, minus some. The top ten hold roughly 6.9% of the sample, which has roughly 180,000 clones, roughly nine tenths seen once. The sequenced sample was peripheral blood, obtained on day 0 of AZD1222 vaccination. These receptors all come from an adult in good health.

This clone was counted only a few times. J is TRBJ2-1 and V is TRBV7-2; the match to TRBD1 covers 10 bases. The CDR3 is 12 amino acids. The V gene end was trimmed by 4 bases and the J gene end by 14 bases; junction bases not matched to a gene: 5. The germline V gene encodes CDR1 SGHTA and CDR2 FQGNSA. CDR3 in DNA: TGTGCCAGCAGCTCTAGGACAGGGGGGGAGTTCTTC. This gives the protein CASSSRTGGEFF.

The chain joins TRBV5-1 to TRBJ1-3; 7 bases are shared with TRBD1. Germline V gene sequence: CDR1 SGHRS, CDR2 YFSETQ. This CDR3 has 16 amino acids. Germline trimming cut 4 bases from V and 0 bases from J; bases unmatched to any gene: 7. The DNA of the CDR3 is TGCGCCAGCAGCGCCGCACAGGGGAGCTCTGGAAACACCATATATTTT. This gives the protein CASSAAQGSSGNTIYF.

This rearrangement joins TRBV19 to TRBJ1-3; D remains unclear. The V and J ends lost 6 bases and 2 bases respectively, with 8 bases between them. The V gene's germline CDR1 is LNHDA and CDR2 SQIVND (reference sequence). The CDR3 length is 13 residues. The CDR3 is CASRQVAGNTIYF. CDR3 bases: TGTGCCAGTAGACAAGTCGCTGGAAACACCATATATTTT.

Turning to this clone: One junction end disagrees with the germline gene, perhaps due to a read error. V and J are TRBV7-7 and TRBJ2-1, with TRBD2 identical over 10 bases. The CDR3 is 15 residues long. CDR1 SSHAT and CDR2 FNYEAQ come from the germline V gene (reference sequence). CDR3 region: CASSPGLALDNEQFF. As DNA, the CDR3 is TGTGCTAGCAGCCCGGGACTAGCGTTGGACAATGAGCAGTTCTTC. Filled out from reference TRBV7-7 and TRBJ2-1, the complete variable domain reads GAGVSQSPRYKVTKRGQDVTLRCDPISSHATLYWYQQALGQGPEFLTYFNYEAQPDKSGLPSDRFSAERPEGSISTLTIQRTEQRDSAMYRCASSPGLALDNEQFFGPGTRLTVL.

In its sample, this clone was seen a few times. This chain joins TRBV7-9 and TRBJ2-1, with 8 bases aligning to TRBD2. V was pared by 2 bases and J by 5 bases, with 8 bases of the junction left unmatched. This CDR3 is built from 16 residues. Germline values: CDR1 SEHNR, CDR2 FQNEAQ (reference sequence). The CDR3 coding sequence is TGTGCCAGCAGCTTAAGGACTAGCTTCGAACACAATGAGCAGTTCTTC. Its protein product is CASSLRTSFEHNEQFF. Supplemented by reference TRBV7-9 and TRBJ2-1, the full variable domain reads DTGVSQNPRHKITKRGQNVTFRCDPISEHNRLYWYRQTLGQGPEFLTYFQNEAQLEKSRLLSDRFSAERPKGSFSTLEIQRTEQGDSAMYLCASSLRTSFEHNEQFFGPGTRLTVL.

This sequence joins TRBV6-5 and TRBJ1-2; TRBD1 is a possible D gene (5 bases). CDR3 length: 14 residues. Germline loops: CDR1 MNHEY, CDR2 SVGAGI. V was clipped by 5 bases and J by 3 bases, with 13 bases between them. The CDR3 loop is CASSPRQGYYGYTF. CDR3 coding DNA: TGTGCCAGCAGTCCCAGGCAGGGATACTATGGCTACACCTTC.

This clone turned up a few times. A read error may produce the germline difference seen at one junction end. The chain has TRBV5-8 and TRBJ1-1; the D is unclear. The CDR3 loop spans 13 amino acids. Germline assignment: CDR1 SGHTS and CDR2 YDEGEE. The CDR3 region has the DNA TGTGCCAGCACCTTGGGGTCTATCACTGAAGCTTTCTTT. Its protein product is CASTLGSITEAFF.

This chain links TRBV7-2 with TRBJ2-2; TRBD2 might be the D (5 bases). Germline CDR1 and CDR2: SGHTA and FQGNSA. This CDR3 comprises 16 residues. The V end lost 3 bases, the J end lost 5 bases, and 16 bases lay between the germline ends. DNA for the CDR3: TGTGCCAGCAGCTTGGTGGACGGCAGAGGGACCGGGGAGCTGTTTTTT. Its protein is CASSLVDGRGTGELFF.

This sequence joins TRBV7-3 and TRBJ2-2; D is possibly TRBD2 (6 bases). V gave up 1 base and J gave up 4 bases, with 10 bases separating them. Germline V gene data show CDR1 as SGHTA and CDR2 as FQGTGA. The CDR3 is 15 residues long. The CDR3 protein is CASSLSGAGTGELFF. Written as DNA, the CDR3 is TGTGCCAGCAGCTTAAGCGGGGCGGGCACCGGGGAGCTGTTTTTT.

In nucleotides, the CDR3 is TGTGCCAGCAGTGAGAGGGGTCTTGATAATTCACCCCTCCACTTT. Translated: CASSERGLDNSPLHF. The genes are TRBV6-1 and TRBJ1-6; D is perhaps TRBD1 (5 bases). The V end lost 3 bases, the J end lost 5 bases, and 11 bases lay between the germline ends. The CDR3 spans 15 residues. CDR1 and CDR2 from the germline V gene are MNHNS and SASEGT.

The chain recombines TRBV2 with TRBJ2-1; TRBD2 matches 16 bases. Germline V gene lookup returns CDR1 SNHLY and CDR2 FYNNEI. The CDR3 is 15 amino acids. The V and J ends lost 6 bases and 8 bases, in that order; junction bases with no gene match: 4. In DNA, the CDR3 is TGTGCCAGCAGGGGACTAGCGGGGGGGTTCGATGAGCAGTTCTTC. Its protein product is CASRGLAGGFDEQFF.

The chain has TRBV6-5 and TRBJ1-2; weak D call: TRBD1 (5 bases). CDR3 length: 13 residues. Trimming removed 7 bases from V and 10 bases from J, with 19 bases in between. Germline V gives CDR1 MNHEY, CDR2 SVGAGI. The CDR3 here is CASIRLGGGPYTF. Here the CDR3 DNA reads TGTGCCAGCATCAGGCTGGGGGGAGGTCCCTACACCTTC.

CDR3 region: CSVEPAGSAGELFF. The CDR3 nucleotides are TGCAGCGTTGAGCCCGCAGGGAGCGCCGGGGAGCTGTTTTTT. The rearrangement joins TRBV29-1 to TRBJ2-2; D tentatively fits TRBD1 or TRBD2 (5 bases each). The CDR3 has 14 amino acids. Germline loops: CDR1 SQVTM, CDR2 ANQGSEA. Trimming removed 3 bases at V and 6 bases at J, with 14 bases between.

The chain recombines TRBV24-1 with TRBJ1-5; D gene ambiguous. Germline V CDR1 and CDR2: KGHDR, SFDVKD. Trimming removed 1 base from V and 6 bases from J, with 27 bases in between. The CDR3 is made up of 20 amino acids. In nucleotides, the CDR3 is TGTGCCACCAGTGATTTTTTGTTGTTCTCTGGGCAGGATCTTTGTCAGCCCCAGCATTTT. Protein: CATSDFLLFSGQDLCQPQHF.

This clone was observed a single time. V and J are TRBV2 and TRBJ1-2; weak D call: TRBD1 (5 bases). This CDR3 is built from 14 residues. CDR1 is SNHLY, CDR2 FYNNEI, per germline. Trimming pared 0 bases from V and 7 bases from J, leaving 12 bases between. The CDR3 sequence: CASSEAEGDPGYTF. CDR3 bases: TGTGCCAGCAGTGAAGCGGAAGGGGATCCTGGCTACACCTTC.

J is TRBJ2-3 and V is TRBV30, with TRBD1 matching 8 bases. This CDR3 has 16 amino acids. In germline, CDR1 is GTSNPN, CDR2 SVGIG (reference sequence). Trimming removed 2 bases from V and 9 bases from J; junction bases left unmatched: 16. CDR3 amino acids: CAWSRDPDREGMTQYF. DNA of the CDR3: TGTGCCTGGAGTCGCGACCCGGACAGGGAAGGGATGACGCAGTATTTT.

The CDR3 protein is CASSEKGVYEQYV. Written as DNA, the CDR3 is TGTGCCAGCAGTGAAAAGGGTGTCTACGAGCAGTACGTC. The chain is built from TRBV6-1 and TRBJ2-7; no definite D call. CDR3 length: 13 amino acids. The ends were cut back, 2 bases at V and 3 bases at J, with 8 bases in the middle. Germline V gene lookup returns CDR1 MNHNS and CDR2 SASEGT.

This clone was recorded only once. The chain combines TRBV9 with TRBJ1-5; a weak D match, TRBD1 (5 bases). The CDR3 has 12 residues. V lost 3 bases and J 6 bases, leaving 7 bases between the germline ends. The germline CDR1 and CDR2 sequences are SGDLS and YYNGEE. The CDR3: CASSDGGQPQHF. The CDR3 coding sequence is TGTGCCAGCAGCGATGGGGGTCAGCCCCAGCATTTT.

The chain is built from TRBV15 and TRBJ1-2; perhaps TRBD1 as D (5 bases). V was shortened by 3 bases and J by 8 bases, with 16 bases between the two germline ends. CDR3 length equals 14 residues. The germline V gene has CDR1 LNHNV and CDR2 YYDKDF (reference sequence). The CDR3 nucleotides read TGTGCCACCAGCAGCCTACCAGGGAACTGGGGCTACACCTTC. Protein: CATSSLPGNWGYTF.

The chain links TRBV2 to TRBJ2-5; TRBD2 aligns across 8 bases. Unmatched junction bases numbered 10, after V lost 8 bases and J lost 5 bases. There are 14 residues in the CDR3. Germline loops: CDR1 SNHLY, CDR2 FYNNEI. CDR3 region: CASPGGALRETQYF. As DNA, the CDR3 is TGTGCCAGCCCGGGGGGGGCTTTGAGGGAGACCCAGTACTTC.

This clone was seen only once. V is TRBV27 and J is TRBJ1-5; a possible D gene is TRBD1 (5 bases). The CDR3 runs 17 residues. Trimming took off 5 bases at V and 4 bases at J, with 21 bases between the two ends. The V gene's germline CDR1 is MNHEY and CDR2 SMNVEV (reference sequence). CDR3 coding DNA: TGTGCCAGCAGTACCGCCGTCGGGGCTAGAATGAATCAGCCCCAGCATTTT. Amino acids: CASSTAVGARMNQPQHF.

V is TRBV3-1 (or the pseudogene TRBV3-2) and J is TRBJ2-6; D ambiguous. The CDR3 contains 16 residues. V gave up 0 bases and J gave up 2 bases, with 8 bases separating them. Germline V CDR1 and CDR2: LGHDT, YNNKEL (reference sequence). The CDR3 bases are TGTGCCAGCAGCCAAGATTGGTCGACTGGGGCCAACGTCCTGACTTTC. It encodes CASSQDWSTGANVLTF.

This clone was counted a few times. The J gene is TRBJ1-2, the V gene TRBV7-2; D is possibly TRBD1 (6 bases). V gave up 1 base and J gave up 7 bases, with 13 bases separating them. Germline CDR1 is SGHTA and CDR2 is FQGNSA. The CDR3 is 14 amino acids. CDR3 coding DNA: TGTGCCAGCAGCTTAGGCAGGGGTGAAAGTGGCTACACCTTC. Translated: CASSLGRGESGYTF. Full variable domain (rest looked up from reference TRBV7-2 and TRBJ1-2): GAGVSQSPSNKVTEKGKDVELRCDPISGHTALYWYRQSLGQGLEFLIYFQGNSAPDKSGLPSDRFSAERTGGSVSTLTIQRTQQEDSAVYLCASSLGRGESGYTFGSGTRLTVV.

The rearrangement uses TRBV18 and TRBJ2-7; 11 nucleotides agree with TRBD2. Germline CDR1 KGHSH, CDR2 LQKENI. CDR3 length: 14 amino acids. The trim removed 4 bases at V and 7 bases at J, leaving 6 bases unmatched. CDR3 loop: CASSLSGGADEQYV. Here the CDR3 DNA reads TGTGCCAGCTCACTTAGCGGGGGGGCGGATGAGCAGTACGTC.

The CDR3 region has the DNA TGTGCCAGCAGCGTAGGTTCCGGGACAGGGGATACCGGGGAGCTGTTTTTT. Protein product: CASSVGSGTGDTGELFF. The chain combines TRBV9 with TRBJ2-2; TRBD1 aligns across 10 bases. The CDR3 length is 17 residues. Germline V CDR1 and CDR2: SGDLS, YYNGEE. The junction had 7 bases not matched to a gene; V was cut back by 0 bases and J by 5 bases.

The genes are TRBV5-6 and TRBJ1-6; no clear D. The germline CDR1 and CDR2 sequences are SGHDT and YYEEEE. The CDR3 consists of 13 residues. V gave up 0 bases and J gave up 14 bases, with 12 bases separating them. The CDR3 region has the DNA TGTGCCAGCAGCTTGGGGAGCCACGGCACCCTCCACTTT. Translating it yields CASSLGSHGTLHF. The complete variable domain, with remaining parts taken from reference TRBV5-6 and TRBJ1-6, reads DAGVTQSPTHLIKTRGQQVTLRCSPKSGHDTVSWYQQALGQGPQFIFQYYEEEERQRGNFPDRFSGHQFPNYSSELNVNALLLGDSALYLCASSLGSHGTLHFGNGTRLTVT.

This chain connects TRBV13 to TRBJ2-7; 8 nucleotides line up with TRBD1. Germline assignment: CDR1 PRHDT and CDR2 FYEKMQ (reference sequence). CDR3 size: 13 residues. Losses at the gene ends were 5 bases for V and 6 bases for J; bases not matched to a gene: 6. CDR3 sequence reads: CASSIGQGFEQYF. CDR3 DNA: TGTGCCAGCAGCATCGGACAGGGTTTCGAGCAGTACTTC.

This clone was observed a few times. CDR3 loop: CASSFDSRYTEAFF. The CDR3 DNA sequence: TGTGCCAGCAGCTTTGACAGTCGGTACACTGAAGCTTTCTTT. V is TRBV13 and J is TRBJ1-1; TRBD1 might be the D (5 bases). Trimming stripped 3 bases from V and 3 bases from J, with 11 bases between. The CDR3 sequence is 14 residues long. CDR1 and CDR2 (germline): PRHDT, FYEKMQ (reference sequence).

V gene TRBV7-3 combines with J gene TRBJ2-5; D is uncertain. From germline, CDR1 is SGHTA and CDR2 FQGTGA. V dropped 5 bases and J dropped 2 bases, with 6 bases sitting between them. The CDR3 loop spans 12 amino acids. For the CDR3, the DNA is TGTGCCAGCAGCCCGAGACAAGAGACCCAGTACTTC. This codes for CASSPRQETQYF.

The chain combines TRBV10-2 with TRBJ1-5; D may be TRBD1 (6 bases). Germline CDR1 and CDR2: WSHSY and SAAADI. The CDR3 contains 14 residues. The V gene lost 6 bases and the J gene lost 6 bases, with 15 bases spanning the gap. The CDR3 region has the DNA TGCGCCAGCAGAGATACAGGGTTTGGTCAGCCCCAGCATTTT. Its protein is CASRDTGFGQPQHF.

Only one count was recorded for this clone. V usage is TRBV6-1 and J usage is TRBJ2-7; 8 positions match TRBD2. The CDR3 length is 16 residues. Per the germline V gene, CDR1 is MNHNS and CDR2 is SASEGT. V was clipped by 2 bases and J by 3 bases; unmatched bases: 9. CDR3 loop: CASSERVAGPFYEQYV. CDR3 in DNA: TGTGCCAGCAGTGAAAGAGTAGCGGGACCTTTCTACGAGCAGTACGTC.